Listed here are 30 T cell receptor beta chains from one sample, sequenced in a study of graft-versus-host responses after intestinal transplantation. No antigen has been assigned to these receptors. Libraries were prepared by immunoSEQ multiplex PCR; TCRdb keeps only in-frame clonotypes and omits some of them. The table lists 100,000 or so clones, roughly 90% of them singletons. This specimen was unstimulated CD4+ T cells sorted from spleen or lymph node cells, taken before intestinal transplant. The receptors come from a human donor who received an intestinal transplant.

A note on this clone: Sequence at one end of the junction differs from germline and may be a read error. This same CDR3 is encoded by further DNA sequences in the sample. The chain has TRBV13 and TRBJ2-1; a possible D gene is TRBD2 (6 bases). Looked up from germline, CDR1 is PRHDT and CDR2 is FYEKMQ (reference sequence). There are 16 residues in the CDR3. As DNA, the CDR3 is TGTGCCAGCAGCCTAGGAATTAGCGGCAACTACAATGAGCAGTTCTTC. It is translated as CASSLGISGNYNEQFF.

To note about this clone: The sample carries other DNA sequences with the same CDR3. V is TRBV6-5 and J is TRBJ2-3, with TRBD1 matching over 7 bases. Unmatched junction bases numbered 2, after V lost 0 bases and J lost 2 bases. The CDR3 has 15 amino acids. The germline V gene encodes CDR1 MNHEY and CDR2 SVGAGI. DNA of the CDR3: TGTGCCAGCAGTTACTCTGGGACAGCCACAGATACGCAGTATTTT. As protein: CASSYSGTATDTQYF.

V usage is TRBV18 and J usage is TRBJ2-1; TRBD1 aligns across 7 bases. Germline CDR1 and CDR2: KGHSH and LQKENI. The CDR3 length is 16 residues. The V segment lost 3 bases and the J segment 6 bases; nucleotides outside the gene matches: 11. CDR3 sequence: CASSPLQGGAGNEQFF. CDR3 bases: TGTGCCAGCTCACCGCTACAAGGGGGCGCCGGCAATGAGCAGTTCTTC. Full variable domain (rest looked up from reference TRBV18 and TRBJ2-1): NAGVMQNPRHLVRRRGQEARLRCSPMKGHSHVYWYRQLPEEGLKFMVYLQKENIIDESGMPKERFSAEFPKEGPSILRIQQVVRGDSAAYFCASSPLQGGAGNEQFFGPGTRLTVL.

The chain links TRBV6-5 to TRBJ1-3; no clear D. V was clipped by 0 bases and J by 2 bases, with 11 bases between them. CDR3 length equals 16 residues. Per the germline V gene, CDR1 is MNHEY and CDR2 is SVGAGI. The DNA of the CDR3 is TGTGCCAGCAGTTACTCCGCGGGGAGAACTGGAAACACCATATATTTT. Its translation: CASSYSAGRTGNTIYF.

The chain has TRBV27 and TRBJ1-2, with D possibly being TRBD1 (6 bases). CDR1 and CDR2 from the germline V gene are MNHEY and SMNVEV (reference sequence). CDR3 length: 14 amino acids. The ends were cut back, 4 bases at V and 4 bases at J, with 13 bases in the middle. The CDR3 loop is CASSSDRMGYGYTF. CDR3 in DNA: TGTGCCAGCAGTTCCGACAGGATGGGCTATGGCTACACCTTC.

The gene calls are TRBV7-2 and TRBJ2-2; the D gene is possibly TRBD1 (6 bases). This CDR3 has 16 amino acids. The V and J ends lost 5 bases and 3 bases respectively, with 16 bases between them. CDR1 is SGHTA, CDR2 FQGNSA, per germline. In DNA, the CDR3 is TGTGCCAGCAGCCCCCCACAGGGTTTGGACACCGGGGAGCTGTTTTTT. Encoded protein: CASSPPQGLDTGELFF. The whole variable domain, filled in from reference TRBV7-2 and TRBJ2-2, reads GAGVSQSPSNKVTEKGKDVELRCDPISGHTALYWYRQSLGQGLEFLIYFQGNSAPDKSGLPSDRFSAERTGGSVSTLTIQRTQQEDSAVYLCASSPPQGLDTGELFFGEGSRLTVL.

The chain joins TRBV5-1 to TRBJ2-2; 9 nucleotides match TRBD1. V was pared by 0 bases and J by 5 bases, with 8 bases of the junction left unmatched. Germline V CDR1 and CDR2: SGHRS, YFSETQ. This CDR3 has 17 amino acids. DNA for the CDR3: TGCGCCAGCAGCTTGGCAATCGGACAGGGGAAGACCGGGGAGCTGTTTTTT. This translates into CASSLAIGQGKTGELFF.

As DNA, the CDR3 is TGTGCCAGCAGCCAGGTCGGGGGGAATCAGCCCCAGCATTTT. This gives the protein CASSQVGGNQPQHF. This chain links TRBV4-2 with TRBJ1-5; tentative D call: TRBD1 (5 bases). Germline V gene lookup returns CDR1 LGHNA and CDR2 YNFKEQ. Trimming took off 3 bases at V and 4 bases at J, with 10 bases between the two ends. The CDR3 covers 14 residues.

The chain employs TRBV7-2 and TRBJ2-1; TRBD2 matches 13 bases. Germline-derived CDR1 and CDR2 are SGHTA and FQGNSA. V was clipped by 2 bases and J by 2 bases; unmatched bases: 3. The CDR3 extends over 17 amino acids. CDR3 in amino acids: CASSLTSGGAPYNEQFF. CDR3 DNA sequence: TGTGCCAGCAGCTTAACTAGCGGGGGGGCACCCTACAATGAGCAGTTCTTC. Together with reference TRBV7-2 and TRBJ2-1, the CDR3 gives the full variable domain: GAGVSQSPSNKVTEKGKDVELRCDPISGHTALYWYRQSLGQGLEFLIYFQGNSAPDKSGLPSDRFSAERTGGSVSTLTIQRTQQEDSAVYLCASSLTSGGAPYNEQFFGPGTRLTVL.

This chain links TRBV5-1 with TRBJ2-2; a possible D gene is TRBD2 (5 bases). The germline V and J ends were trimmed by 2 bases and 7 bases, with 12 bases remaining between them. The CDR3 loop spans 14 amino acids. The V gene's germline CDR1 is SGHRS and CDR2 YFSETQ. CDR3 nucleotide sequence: TGCGCCAGCAGCTTTGAATCGGAGGTCGGGGAGCTGTTTTTT. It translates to CASSFESEVGELFF. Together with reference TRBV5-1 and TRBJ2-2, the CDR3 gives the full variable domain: KAGVTQTPRYLIKTRGQQVTLSCSPISGHRSVSWYQQTPGQGLQFLFEYFSETQRNKGNFPGRFSGRQFSNSRSEMNVSTLELGDSALYLCASSFESEVGELFFGEGSRLTVL.

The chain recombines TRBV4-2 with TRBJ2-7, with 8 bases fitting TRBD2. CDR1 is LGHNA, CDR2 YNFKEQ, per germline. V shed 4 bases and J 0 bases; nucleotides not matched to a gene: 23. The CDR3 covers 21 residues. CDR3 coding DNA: TGTGCCAGCAGCCCGGGACTAGATTTGACCTTAACGTCTTTCAGCTCCTACGAGCAGTACTTC. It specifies CASSPGLDLTLTSFSSYEQYF.

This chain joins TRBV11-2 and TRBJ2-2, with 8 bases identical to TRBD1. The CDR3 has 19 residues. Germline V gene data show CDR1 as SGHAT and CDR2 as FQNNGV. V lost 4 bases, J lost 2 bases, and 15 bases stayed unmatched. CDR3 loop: CASSSRQGLSEINTGELFF. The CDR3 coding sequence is TGTGCCAGCAGCTCACGACAGGGGTTATCCGAAATAAACACCGGGGAGCTGTTTTTT.

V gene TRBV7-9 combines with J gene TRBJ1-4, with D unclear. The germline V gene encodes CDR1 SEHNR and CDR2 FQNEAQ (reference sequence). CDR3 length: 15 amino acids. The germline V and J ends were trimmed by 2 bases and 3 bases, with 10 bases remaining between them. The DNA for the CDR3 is TGTGCCAGCAGCTTAACGATACCAGCTAATGAAAAACTGTTTTTT. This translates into CASSLTIPANEKLFF.

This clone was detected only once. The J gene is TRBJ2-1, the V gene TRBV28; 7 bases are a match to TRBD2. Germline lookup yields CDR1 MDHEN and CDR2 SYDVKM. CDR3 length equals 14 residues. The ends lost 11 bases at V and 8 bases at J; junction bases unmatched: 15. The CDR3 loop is CAAKKGLNADEQFF. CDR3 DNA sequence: TGTGCCGCCAAGAAGGGACTAAACGCGGATGAGCAGTTCTTC.

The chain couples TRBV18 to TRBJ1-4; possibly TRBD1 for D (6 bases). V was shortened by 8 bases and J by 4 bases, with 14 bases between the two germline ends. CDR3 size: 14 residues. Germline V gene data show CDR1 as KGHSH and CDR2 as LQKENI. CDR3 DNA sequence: TGTGCCAGCACCAGGACAGACCTTAATGAAAAACTGTTTTTT. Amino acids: CASTRTDLNEKLFF.

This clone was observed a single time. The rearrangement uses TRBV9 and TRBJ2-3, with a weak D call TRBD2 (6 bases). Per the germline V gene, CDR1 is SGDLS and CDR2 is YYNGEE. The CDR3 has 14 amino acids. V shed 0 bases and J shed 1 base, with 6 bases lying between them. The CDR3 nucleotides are TGTGCCAGCAGCGTAGCTAGCGGCACAGATACGCAGTATTTT. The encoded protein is CASSVASGTDTQYF. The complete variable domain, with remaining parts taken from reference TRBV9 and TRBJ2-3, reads DSGVTQTPKHLITATGQRVTLRCSPRSGDLSVYWYQQSLDQGLQFLIQYYNGEERAKGNILERFSAQQFPDLHSELNLSSLELGDSALYFCASSVASGTDTQYFGPGTRLTVL.

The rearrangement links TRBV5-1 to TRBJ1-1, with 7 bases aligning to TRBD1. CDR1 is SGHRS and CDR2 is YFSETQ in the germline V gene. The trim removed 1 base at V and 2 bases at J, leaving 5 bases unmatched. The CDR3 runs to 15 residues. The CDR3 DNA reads TGCGCCAGCAGCTTGTCCACAGGGGCTAACACTGAAGCTTTCTTT. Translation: CASSLSTGANTEAFF.

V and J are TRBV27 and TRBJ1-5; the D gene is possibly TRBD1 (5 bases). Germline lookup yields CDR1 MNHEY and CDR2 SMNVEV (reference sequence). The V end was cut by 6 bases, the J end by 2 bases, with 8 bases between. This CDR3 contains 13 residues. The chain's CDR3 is CASSIRGNQPQHF. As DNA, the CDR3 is TGTGCCAGCAGCATCAGGGGCAATCAGCCCCAGCATTTT.

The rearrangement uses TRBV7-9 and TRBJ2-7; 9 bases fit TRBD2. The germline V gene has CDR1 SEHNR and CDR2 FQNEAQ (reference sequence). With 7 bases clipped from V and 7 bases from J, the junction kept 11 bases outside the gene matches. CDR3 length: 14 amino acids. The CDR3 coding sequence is TGTGCCAGCATGATGGGCAGCGGGAGGATGGAGCAGTACTTC. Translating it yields CASMMGSGRMEQYF.

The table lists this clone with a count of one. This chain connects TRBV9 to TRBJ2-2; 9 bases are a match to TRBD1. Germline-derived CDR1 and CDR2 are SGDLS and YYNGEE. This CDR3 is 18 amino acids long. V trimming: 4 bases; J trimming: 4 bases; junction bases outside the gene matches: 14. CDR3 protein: CASSSPQRDRAATGELFF. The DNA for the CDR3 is TGTGCCAGCAGCTCTCCCCAGAGGGACAGGGCGGCCACCGGGGAGCTGTTTTTT.

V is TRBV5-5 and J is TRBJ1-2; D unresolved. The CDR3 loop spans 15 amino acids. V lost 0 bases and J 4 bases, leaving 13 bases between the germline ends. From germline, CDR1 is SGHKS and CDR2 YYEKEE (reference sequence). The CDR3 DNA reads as TGTGCCAGCAGCTTGGATCTCAATGCGCTCTATGGCTACACCTTC. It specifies CASSLDLNALYGYTF.

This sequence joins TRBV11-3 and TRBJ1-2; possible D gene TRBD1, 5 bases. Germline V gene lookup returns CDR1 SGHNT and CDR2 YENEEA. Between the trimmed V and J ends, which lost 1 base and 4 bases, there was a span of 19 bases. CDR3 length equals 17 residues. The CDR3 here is CASSLGGDGYPRYGYTF. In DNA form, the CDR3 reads TGTGCCAGCAGCTTAGGGGGGGACGGGTATCCGCGCTATGGCTACACCTTC.

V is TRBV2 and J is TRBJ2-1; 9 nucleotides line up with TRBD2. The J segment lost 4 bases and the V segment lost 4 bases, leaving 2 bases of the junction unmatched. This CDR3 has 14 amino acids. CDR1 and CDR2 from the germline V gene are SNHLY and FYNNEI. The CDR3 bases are TGTGCCAGCAGTGGACTAGCGGTTTACAATGAGCAGTTCTTC. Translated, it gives CASSGLAVYNEQFF.

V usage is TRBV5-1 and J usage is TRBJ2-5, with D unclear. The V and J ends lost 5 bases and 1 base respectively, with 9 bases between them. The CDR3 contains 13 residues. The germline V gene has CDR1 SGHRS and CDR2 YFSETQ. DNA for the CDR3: TGCGCCAGCAGTCGACTCCGCCAAGAGACCCAGTACTTC. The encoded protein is CASSRLRQETQYF.

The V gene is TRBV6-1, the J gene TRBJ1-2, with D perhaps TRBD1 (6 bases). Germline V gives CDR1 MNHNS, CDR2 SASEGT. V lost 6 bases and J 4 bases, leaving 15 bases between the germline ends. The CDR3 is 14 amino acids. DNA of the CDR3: TGTGCCAGCAGATCCGGGACAAGCCCCTATGGCTACACCTTC. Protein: CASRSGTSPYGYTF.

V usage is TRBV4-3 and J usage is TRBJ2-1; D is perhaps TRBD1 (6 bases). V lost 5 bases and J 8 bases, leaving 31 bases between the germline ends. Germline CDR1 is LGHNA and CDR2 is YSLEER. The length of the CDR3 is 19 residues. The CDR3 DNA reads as TGCGCCAGCAGCTCCCAAAAAGATTCAGGGGCGCTACTTATCGATGAGCAGTTCTTC. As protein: CASSSQKDSGALLIDEQFF.

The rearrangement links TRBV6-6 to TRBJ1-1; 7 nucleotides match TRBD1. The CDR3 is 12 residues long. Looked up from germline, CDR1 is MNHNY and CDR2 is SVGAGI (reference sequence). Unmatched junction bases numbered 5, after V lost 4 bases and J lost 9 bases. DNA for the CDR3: TGTGCCAGCAGTTTTCTACAGGGGCAAGCTTTCTTT. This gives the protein CASSFLQGQAFF.

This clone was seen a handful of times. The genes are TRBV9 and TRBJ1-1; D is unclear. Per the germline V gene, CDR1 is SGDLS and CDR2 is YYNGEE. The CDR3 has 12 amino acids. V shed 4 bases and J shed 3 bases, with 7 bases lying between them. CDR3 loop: CASSPRYTEAFF. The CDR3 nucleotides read TGTGCCAGCAGCCCACGGTACACTGAAGCTTTCTTT.

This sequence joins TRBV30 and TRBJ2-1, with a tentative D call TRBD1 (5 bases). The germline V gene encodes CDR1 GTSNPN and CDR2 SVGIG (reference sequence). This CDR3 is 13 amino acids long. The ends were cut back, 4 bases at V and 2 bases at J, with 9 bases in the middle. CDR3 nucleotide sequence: TGTGCCTGGACTCAGGGCCCCTACAATGAGCAGTTCTTC. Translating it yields CAWTQGPYNEQFF.

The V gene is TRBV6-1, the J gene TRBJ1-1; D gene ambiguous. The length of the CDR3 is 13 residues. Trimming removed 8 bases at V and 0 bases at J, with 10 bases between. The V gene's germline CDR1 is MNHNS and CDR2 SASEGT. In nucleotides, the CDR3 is TGTGCCAGCGCCGGACTACTGAACACTGAAGCTTTCTTT. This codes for CASAGLLNTEAFF.